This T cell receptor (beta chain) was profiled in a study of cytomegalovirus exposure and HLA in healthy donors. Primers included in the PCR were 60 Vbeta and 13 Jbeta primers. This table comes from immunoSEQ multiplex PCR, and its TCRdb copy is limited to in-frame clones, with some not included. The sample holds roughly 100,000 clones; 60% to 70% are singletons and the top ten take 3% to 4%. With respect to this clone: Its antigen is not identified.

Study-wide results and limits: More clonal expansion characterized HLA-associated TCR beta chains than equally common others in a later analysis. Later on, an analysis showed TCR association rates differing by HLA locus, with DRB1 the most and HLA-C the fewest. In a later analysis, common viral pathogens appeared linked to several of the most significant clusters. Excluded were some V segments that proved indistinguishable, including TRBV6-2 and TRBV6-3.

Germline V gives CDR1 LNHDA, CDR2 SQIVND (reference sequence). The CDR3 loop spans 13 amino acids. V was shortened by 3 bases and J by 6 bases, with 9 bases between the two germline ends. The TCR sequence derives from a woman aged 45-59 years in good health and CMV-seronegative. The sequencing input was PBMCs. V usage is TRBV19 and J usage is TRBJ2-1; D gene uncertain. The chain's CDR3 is CASSIQVGNEQFF. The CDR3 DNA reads TGTGCCAGTAGTATCCAGGTAGGCAATGAGCAGTTCTTC.